This T cell receptor beta chain stems from a study of T-cell reconstitution after alpha-beta-depleted transplantation in children. Study-wide results and caveats: Reports say that about two months after transplant, the alpha-beta T cells came out of several hundred graft clones that had expanded.

Using unique molecular identifiers, the investigators prepared the TCRbeta library. Each CDR3 protein gets one entry after TCRdb re-called the PCR reads with MiXCR. Seen here are fewer than 700,000 distinct CDR3 sequences, about an eighth observed once, and the top ten hold 2% to 2.5%. A few counts support this clonotype. Its target is unknown. Specimen: PBMCs, mostly from graft donor cells, collected 360 days after TCRalphabeta/CD19-depleted stem cell transplant. The receptor's source is a male patient aged 5 to 17 who had a stem cell transplant for acute myeloid leukemia, so the T cells may come from the graft donor.

CDR3 coding DNA: TGCAGTGCTAGACTCCTCAGGACGGACGTCTTCTCTGGAAACACCATATATTTT. Its translation is CSARLLRTDVFSGNTIYF. The genes are TRBV20-1 and TRBJ1-3; D gene unclear. Germline CDR1 and CDR2: DFQATT and SNEGSKA (reference sequence). The CDR3 covers 18 residues. Trimming left V 2 bases short and J 0 bases short, with 20 bases between.